This TCR beta chain derives from a study of neurological immune-mediated disorders. This clonotype was picked up many times. Its target is unknown. For the unsorted libraries, 2 million PBMCs stored at -80 C served as input. Broader study findings: Subjects shared no identical expanded-clone CDR3 amino acid sequences, suggesting private TCR-beta repertoires in all groups.

Germline lookup yields CDR1 SQVTM and CDR2 ANQGSEA. The junction had 6 bases not matched to a gene; V was cut back by 4 bases and J by 5 bases. CDR3 size: 13 residues. TCRdb re-derived calls from the 5' RACE reads in MiXCR, one entry per CDR3 protein. This table holds 55,000 to 65,000 distinct CDR3 sequences, approximately 3.7% found once. This TCR was sampled from a woman in her fifties or sixties with multiple sclerosis. Sequences were obtained from PBMCs. The rearrangement links TRBV29-1 to TRBJ2-7; 9 bases line up with TRBD1. CDR3 amino acids: CSVVRQGGNEQYF. DNA for the CDR3: TGCAGCGTTGTGAGACAGGGGGGGAACGAGCAGTACTTC.